This T cell receptor (beta chain) was recovered during a study of shared clonotypes between healthy human individuals. As defined, naive CD8 cells were CD45RO-negative and positively selected for CCR7, with terminally differentiated effector memory CD45RA+ cells excluded. There are 15 residues in the CDR3. The V gene's germline CDR1 is MGHRA and CDR2 YSYEKL. V shed 2 bases and J shed 0 bases, with 8 bases lying between them. As to this clone: Its cognate antigen is unknown.

Generated by immunoSEQ multiplex PCR, the TCRdb table keeps only in-frame clones and is missing some. The table includes a few million clones, over 85% detected once. Study-level results: Rarefaction demonstrated incomplete sorted-subset sequencing despite large depth. The study found roughly 5.3% of naive CD4 clonotypes shared across four donors. The study sampled only blood, and tissue repertoires likely differ. Unshared clonotypes carried lower generation probabilities than those common to all four donors.

The specimen was naive CD8+ T cells from PBMCs. This TCR derives from a man younger than 35 in good health. Some clones in this sample may be carry-over from other donors' samples. The chain joins TRBV4-1 to TRBJ1-3; D not resolved. CDR3 sequence (DNA): TGCGCCAGCAGCCAAAAAGACTACTCTGGAAACACCATATATTTT. Its protein is CASSQKDYSGNTIYF.